A single count supports the clone carrying this T cell receptor (beta chain). This specimen belongs to a study of blood T cell repertoires in COVID-19. Across the whole study: The analysed material was cDNA or gDNA that came from T cells, B-cell-depleted T cells, or PBMCs.

How the authors handled the data: Scientists estimated how many nucleated cells there were by amplifying reference gene primers. Assay used: immunoSEQ multiplex PCR; TCRdb lists only in-frame clones, some missing. Clonal size and the V and J genes are those of that table, whereas D and trimming came from the DNA. Among a few hundred thousand clones listed, about nine tenths were seen once. Germline V CDR1 and CDR2: WSHSY, SAAADI. The length of the CDR3 is 14 residues. V was pared by 5 bases and J by 4 bases, with 6 bases of the junction left unmatched. Sequencing was carried out using peripheral blood. V usage is TRBV10-2 and J usage is TRBJ1-1; 8 bases are shared with TRBD1. The clonotype was recovered from a man in his forties who had recovered from COVID-19. The CDR3 DNA sequence: TGCGCCAGCAGTCAGACAGGGGTTTCCACTGAAGCTTTCTTT. This gives the protein CASSQTGVSTEAFF.